This T cell receptor beta chain was captured in a study of blood T cell repertoires in COVID-19. Overall study context: Acute and convalescent COVID-19 samples came from the United States, Italy and Spain. Sources were T cells, B-cell-depleted T cells, or PBMCs; the material itself was cDNA or gDNA.

Original analysis: Nucleated cell number was recorded as an estimate derived from reference gene primer amplification. Using immunoSEQ multiplex PCR, the repertoire was profiled, and TCRdb retains in-frame clones only, with some absent. V and J calls and clone size are given by that table; D and trimming were obtained from the DNA. This sample has about 100,000 clones, with approximately 84% found just once. The source material was peripheral blood. The origin of this receptor is a woman in her sixties with acute or convalescent COVID-19.

CDR3 coding DNA: TGCAGTGCTAGTTCTCAGCGGGGGGGCACCGGGGAGCTGTTTTTT. This sequence encodes CSASSQRGGTGELFF. The chain couples TRBV20-1 to TRBJ2-2, with 10 bases aligning to TRBD2. This CDR3 contains 15 residues. The V segment lost 3 bases and the J segment 4 bases; nucleotides outside the gene matches: 5. Germline V gene data show CDR1 as DFQATT and CDR2 as SNEGSKA (reference sequence).